These 25 T cell receptor beta chains were all obtained from the same sample, sequenced in a study of blood T cell repertoires in COVID-19. This table comes from immunoSEQ multiplex PCR, and its TCRdb copy is limited to in-frame clones, with some not included. Here the sample spans more than 200,000 clones, 80% to 85% being singletons. The sample taken for sequencing was peripheral blood. Every receptor here comes from a man between 60 and 70 years old with acute or convalescent COVID-19.

The chain links TRBV19 to TRBJ2-7, with 7 positions matching TRBD1. The CDR3 contains 14 residues. The J segment lost 3 bases and the V segment lost 7 bases, leaving 9 bases of the junction unmatched. Germline V CDR1 and CDR2: LNHDA, SQIVND (reference sequence). This chain's CDR3 is CASKFQGELYEQYF. The CDR3 DNA sequence: TGTGCCAGTAAATTTCAGGGGGAGCTCTACGAGCAGTACTTC.

The chain is built from TRBV19 and TRBJ1-2, with 7 bases aligning to TRBD1. CDR3 length equals 15 residues. CDR1 and CDR2 (germline): LNHDA, SQIVND (reference sequence). V shed 7 bases, J shed 10 bases, and the junction held 18 bases outside the gene matches. The CDR3 reads CASTQPSGTANAYTF. The DNA for the CDR3 is TGTGCCAGTACCCAACCCTCTGGGACAGCGAATGCCTACACCTTC. Full variable domain (remainder filled in from reference TRBV19 and TRBJ1-2): DGGITQSPKYLFRKEGQNVTLSCEQNLNHDAMYWYRQDPGQGLRLIYYSQIVNDFQKGDIAEGYSVSREKKESFPLTVTSAQKNPTAFYLCASTQPSGTANAYTFGSGTRLTVV.

V usage is TRBV25-1 and J usage is TRBJ2-5, with 9 bases aligning to TRBD1. Germline trimming cut 2 bases from V and 5 bases from J; bases unmatched to any gene: 12. CDR1 and CDR2 from the germline V gene are MGHDK and SYGVNS. The CDR3 extends over 17 amino acids. Here the CDR3 reads CASSERGRQGVWETQYF. The CDR3 nucleotides read TGTGCCAGCAGTGAAAGGGGGAGACAGGGGGTATGGGAGACCCAGTACTTC. Using reference TRBV25-1 and TRBJ2-5 for the parts outside the CDR3, the full variable domain is EADIYQTPRYLVIGTGKKITLECSQTMGHDKMYWYQQDPGMELHLIHYSYGVNSTEKGDLSSESTVSRIRTEHFPLTLESARPSHTSQYLCASSERGRQGVWETQYFGPGTRLLVL.

The V call is TRBV27, the J call TRBJ2-7; 9 bases align to TRBD1. Germline lookup yields CDR1 MNHEY and CDR2 SMNVEV (reference sequence). Trimming took 4 bases from V and 5 from J; bases not matched to a gene: 6. The CDR3 loop spans 14 amino acids. Written as DNA, the CDR3 is TGTGCCAGCAGTTCTTGGACAGGGGTGGACGAGCAGTACTTC. Amino acids: CASSSWTGVDEQYF.

Only one count was recorded for this clone. The rearrangement links TRBV7-3 to TRBJ2-1; 7 bases map to TRBD2. Trimming cost V 2 bases and J 9 bases; bases outside gene matches: 10. The CDR3 has 15 residues. Germline-derived CDR1 and CDR2 are SGHTA and FQGTGA. As DNA, the CDR3 is TGTGCCAGCAGCTTATGGACTAGGGGTGCCGGTGAGCAGTTCTTC. This sequence encodes CASSLWTRGAGEQFF.

The chain employs TRBV12-3 or TRBV12-4 and TRBJ2-5; D not certain. The ends were cut back, 4 bases at V and 7 bases at J, with 10 bases in the middle. CDR3 length: 12 amino acids. CDR3 nucleotides: TGTGCCAGCAGTTCCAACCCCGGGACCCAGTACTTC. Protein: CASSSNPGTQYF.

This chain links TRBV7-8 with TRBJ2-7, with TRBD2 matching 9 bases. Germline V gene data show CDR1 as SGHVS and CDR2 as FQNEAQ. The CDR3 contains 14 residues. V shed 6 bases, J shed 3 bases, and the junction held 6 bases outside the gene matches. Written as DNA, the CDR3 is TGTGCCAGCAGACCCGGGACTAGCAGCTACGAGCAGTACTTC. Its protein product is CASRPGTSSYEQYF. The full variable domain, with the rest looked up from reference TRBV7-8 and TRBJ2-7, is GAGVSQSPRYKVAKRGQDVALRCDPISGHVSLFWYQQALGQGPEFLTYFQNEAQLDKSGLPSDRFFAERPEGSVSTLKIQRTQQEDSAVYLCASRPGTSSYEQYFGPGTRLTVT.

V gene TRBV6-5 combines with J gene TRBJ2-3; D is undetermined. Trimming stripped 11 bases from V and 4 bases from J, with 22 bases between. The CDR3 is 15 amino acids. Germline V gene sequence: CDR1 MNHEY, CDR2 SVGAGI. The CDR3 sequence: CACAPGRRLADTQYF. The DNA of the CDR3 is TGTGCCTGCGCCCCGGGTCGACGATTGGCAGATACGCAGTATTTT.

The chain is built from TRBV6-5 and TRBJ2-1, with 9 bases fitting TRBD2. This CDR3 is 15 amino acids long. V was pared by 5 bases and J by 10 bases, with 12 bases of the junction left unmatched. Germline V gives CDR1 MNHEY, CDR2 SVGAGI. In DNA form, the CDR3 reads TGTGCCAGCAGTACCGAGGCTAGCGGGATAAGGGAGCAGTTCTTC. This encodes CASSTEASGIREQFF.

The chain links TRBV11-2 to TRBJ2-5; TRBD1 is a possible D gene (6 bases). The CDR3 length is 15 residues. The germline CDR1 and CDR2 sequences are SGHAT and FQNNGV. The V end lost 4 bases, the J end lost 0 bases, and 12 bases lay between the germline ends. CDR3 loop: CASSYGTLHQETQYF. Written as DNA, the CDR3 is TGTGCCAGCAGCTACGGGACACTCCACCAAGAGACCCAGTACTTC.

J is TRBJ1-2 and V is TRBV2; 7 bases map to TRBD1. V was pared by 3 bases and J by 4 bases, with 8 bases of the junction left unmatched. This CDR3 spans 15 amino acids. Germline loops: CDR1 SNHLY, CDR2 FYNNEI. CDR3 nucleotides: TGTGCCAGCAGTGATACGGGACAGAGTATCTATGGCTACACCTTC. Its protein is CASSDTGQSIYGYTF.

In nucleotides, the CDR3 is TGCGCCAGCAGCAACCGGGACAGGGTGAACACTGAAGCTTTCTTT. Protein sequence: CASSNRDRVNTEAFF. This chain connects TRBV5-1 to TRBJ1-1, with 9 bases fitting TRBD1. V shed 4 bases and J 0 bases; nucleotides not matched to a gene: 4. Germline-derived CDR1 and CDR2 are SGHRS and YFSETQ. This CDR3 spans 15 amino acids.

J is TRBJ2-7 and V is TRBV4-1; 10 positions agree with TRBD1. The V and J ends lost 1 base and 4 bases, in that order; junction bases with no gene match: 4. The CDR3 is 15 residues long. Germline assignment: CDR1 MGHRA and CDR2 YSYEKL. The CDR3 DNA reads as TGCGCCAGCAGCCAAGGCCGGGACAGGGGTTACGAGCAGTACTTC. It translates to CASSQGRDRGYEQYF.

V and J are TRBV4-2 and TRBJ1-6; weak D call: TRBD1 (5 bases). There are 17 residues in the CDR3. Per the germline V gene, CDR1 is LGHNA and CDR2 is YNFKEQ. V lost 0 bases to trimming and J lost 10 bases, with 19 bases between them. CDR3 sequence (DNA): TGTGCCAGCAGCCAAGATCGTCAGGGTGGAAGAATGTCACCCCTCCACTTT. Its protein product is CASSQDRQGGRMSPLHF.

This chain links TRBV20-1 with TRBJ2-4; the match to TRBD2 covers 10 bases. The germline gives CDR1 DFQATT, CDR2 SNEGSKA (reference sequence). The CDR3 covers 14 residues. Trimming cost V 3 bases and J 15 bases; bases outside gene matches: 14. The CDR3 protein is CSASPTSGAPEWYF. The DNA of the CDR3 is TGCAGTGCTAGTCCCACTAGCGGGGCTCCTGAGTGGTACTTC.

The chain couples TRBV7-2 to TRBJ2-6; TRBD2 aligns across 9 bases. Germline assignment: CDR1 SGHTA and CDR2 FQGNSA. CDR3 size: 18 residues. V lost 3 bases and J lost 0; bases outside the gene matches: 6. CDR3 protein: CASSFASGVFSGANVLTF. As DNA, the CDR3 is TGTGCCAGCAGCTTCGCTAGCGGGGTGTTCTCTGGGGCCAACGTCCTGACTTTC.

The CDR3, as DNA: TGTGCCAGTAGTATACCGGGACAGAACTATGGCTACACCTTC. Protein: CASSIPGQNYGYTF. The chain is built from TRBV19 and TRBJ1-2; 7 nucleotides match TRBD1. Germline values: CDR1 LNHDA, CDR2 SQIVND (reference sequence). The J segment lost 2 bases and the V segment lost 2 bases, leaving 2 bases of the junction unmatched. This CDR3 comprises 14 residues. Full variable domain (rest looked up from reference TRBV19 and TRBJ1-2): DGGITQSPKYLFRKEGQNVTLSCEQNLNHDAMYWYRQDPGQGLRLIYYSQIVNDFQKGDIAEGYSVSREKKESFPLTVTSAQKNPTAFYLCASSIPGQNYGYTFGSGTRLTVV.

The gene calls are TRBV9 and TRBJ1-4; D is uncertain. V dropped 4 bases and J dropped 3 bases, with 13 bases sitting between them. Germline-derived CDR1 and CDR2 are SGDLS and YYNGEE. The CDR3 runs to 15 residues. The CDR3: CASSPTIGANEKLFF. CDR3 DNA sequence: TGTGCCAGCAGCCCAACTATTGGAGCTAATGAAAAACTGTTTTTT.

This clone was found a few times. The rearrangement links TRBV18 to TRBJ2-3; D perhaps matches TRBD1 (5 bases). The CDR3 has 18 residues. Trimming stripped 2 bases from V and 4 bases from J, with 22 bases between. The germline gives CDR1 KGHSH, CDR2 LQKENI. CDR3 sequence reads: CASSPWGPDSLAADTQYF. Here the CDR3 DNA reads TGTGCCAGCTCACCATGGGGCCCTGACTCCTTAGCCGCAGATACGCAGTATTTT.

The chain recombines TRBV27 with TRBJ2-7, with TRBD1 matching over 9 bases. V dropped 4 bases and J dropped 2; count of bases not matched to a gene: 6. This CDR3 spans 15 amino acids. Germline CDR1 reads MNHEY; CDR2 reads SMNVEV (reference sequence). The CDR3 loop reads CASSWRTGAPYEQYF. Written as DNA, the CDR3 is TGTGCCAGCAGTTGGCGGACAGGGGCTCCCTACGAGCAGTACTTC.

The gene calls are TRBV5-1 and TRBJ2-7, with TRBD1 as a possible D gene (6 bases). CDR1 SGHRS and CDR2 YFSETQ come from the germline V gene. There are 16 residues in the CDR3. The V and J ends lost 4 bases and 2 bases respectively, with 19 bases between them. The DNA of the CDR3 is TGCGCCAGCAGCGTCATGACCTTTAACAGGGCCTACGAGCAGTACTTC. Amino acids: CASSVMTFNRAYEQYF.

This sequence joins TRBV7-2 and TRBJ1-2, with a possible D match to TRBD1 (5 bases). CDR1 and CDR2 from the germline V gene are SGHTA and FQGNSA. This CDR3 spans 12 amino acids. V was pared by 2 bases and J by 4 bases, with 5 bases between. CDR3 nucleotide sequence: TGTGCCAGCAGCTTACAGGGCTATGGCTACACCTTC. Encoded protein: CASSLQGYGYTF. Full variable domain (outside the CDR3, taken from reference TRBV7-2 and TRBJ1-2): GAGVSQSPSNKVTEKGKDVELRCDPISGHTALYWYRQSLGQGLEFLIYFQGNSAPDKSGLPSDRFSAERTGGSVSTLTIQRTQQEDSAVYLCASSLQGYGYTFGSGTRLTVV.

This clone was counted between two and nine times. This chain links TRBV7-8 with TRBJ1-2; tentative D call: TRBD1 (6 bases). The V gene's germline CDR1 is SGHVS and CDR2 FQNEAQ. Trimming shortened V by 7 bases and J by 5 bases, and 14 bases separated the two germline ends. This CDR3 contains 13 residues. CDR3 sequence: CASKTGGGYGYTF. The DNA of the CDR3 is TGTGCCAGCAAGACAGGCGGTGGGTATGGCTACACCTTC.

The chain combines TRBV9 with TRBJ2-6, with 8 bases lining up with TRBD2. V trimming: 3 bases; J trimming: 2 bases; junction bases outside the gene matches: 13. Germline V gene sequence: CDR1 SGDLS, CDR2 YYNGEE. The CDR3 length is 19 residues. The CDR3 region has the DNA TGTGCCAGCAGCGGACCCTCGGGGGGGCTGTCCCCTGGGGCCAACGTCCTGACTTTC. Amino acid sequence: CASSGPSGGLSPGANVLTF.

This chain uses TRBV3-1 (or the pseudogene TRBV3-2) with TRBJ2-1; TRBD2 agrees at 8 bases. The CDR3 contains 16 residues. Germline V gene data show CDR1 as LGHDT and CDR2 as YNNKEL (reference sequence). The V gene end was trimmed by 0 bases and the J gene end by 6 bases; junction bases not matched to a gene: 7. Written as DNA, the CDR3 is TGTGCCAGCAGCCAAGACGGGACTAGTTTGTTCAATGAGCAGTTCTTC. Its protein product is CASSQDGTSLFNEQFF.